Listed below are T cell receptor beta chains from one sample, sequenced in a study of blood T cell repertoires in COVID-19. Method: immunoSEQ multiplex PCR; TCRdb's copy keeps in-frame clones and lacks some. The sample gives tens of thousands of clones, roughly 70% of which show up once; 3% to 4% is in the top ten. Sequences were obtained from peripheral blood. The receptors were gathered from a man aged 65-85 years with COVID-19, enrolled during active disease. Each CDR3 is given with its conserved first and last residue.

TRBJ2-1	TRBV5-5	CASSISESSYNEQFF
TRBJ1-5	TRBV7-9	CASSSPGYNQPQHF
TRBJ1-2	TRBV4-1	CASSPIGGNYGYTF
TRBJ2-2	TRBV12-5	CASGMGTTTNTGELFF
TRBJ2-5	TRBV5-1	CASSLPGETQYF
TRBJ1-3	TRBV27	CASREGLSSGNTIYF
TRBJ2-7	TRBV3-1/TRBV3-2	CASSQTGTSGYEQYF
TRBJ2-3	TRBV6-5	CASRRTSGPTDTQYF
TRBJ2-5	TRBV5-4	CASSLVWSRQETQYF
TRBJ1-4	TRBV7-2	CASSLGRWNEKLFF
TRBJ1-1	TRBV2	CASSEQRLPNTEAFF
TRBJ2-7	TRBV4-2	CASSQVGAGGYEQYF
TRBJ2-2	TRBV5-5	CASSLREYTGELFF
TRBJ1-3	TRBV5-6	CASSRGGISGNTIYF
TRBJ2-1	TRBV4-3	CASSAAGGHYNEQFF
TRBJ2-7	TRBV7-7	CASSLAHLDEQYF
TRBJ2-5	TRBV7-2	CASSPPGAGGLETQYF
TRBJ1-2	TRBV5-1	CAKGEKNCGYTF
TRBJ2-5	TRBV11-2	CASSSRVAGGETQYF
TRBJ2-7	TRBV28	CASSLRLAVSYEQYF
TRBJ2-1	TRBV4-3	CASSQVPNVLGGTYNEQFF
TRBJ1-1	TRBV7-8	CASSQVKGLATNTEAFF
TRBJ2-3	TRBV12-2	CASRSPRGTDTQYF
TRBJ2-1	TRBV24-1	CATSDLSGRGIDEQFF
TRBJ2-7	TRBV24-1	CATMTSAYEQYF
TRBJ1-2	TRBV5-6	CASSFPGDGYGYTF
TRBJ2-7	TRBV3-1/TRBV3-2	CASRGGLAGGWYEQYF
TRBJ2-1	TRBV19	CASRSSGNNEQFF
TRBJ1-4	TRBV2	CASSEGGQGYEKLFF
TRBJ2-7	TRBV21-1	CASSMTAYEQYF
TRBJ1-5	TRBV19	CASSGPGTGYTQPQHF
TRBJ1-5	TRBV15	CATSITGGQPQHF
TRBJ2-3	TRBV11-2	CASSLDGRATDTQYF
TRBJ1-3	TRBV9	CASSDDRSGWGNTIYF
TRBJ1-1	TRBV19	CASSTAGGYSAFF
TRBJ2-5	TRBV7-2	CASSLGVGGAETQYF
TRBJ1-4	TRBV18	CASSPNQQVGPNEKLFF
TRBJ1-5	TRBV28	CASSLESYRPQHF
TRBJ2-7	TRBV5-4	CASSVEGTGFYEQYF
TRBJ2-1	TRBV12-5	CASGFHVQEALDYNEQFF
TRBJ2-5	TRBV5-1	CASSLGQGEETQYF
TRBJ1-5	TRBV28	CASSLVLSNQPQHF
TRBJ2-5	TRBV6-6	CASTPRSGSKETQYF
TRBJ2-1	TRBV11-2	CASSLASGLAGYNEQFF
TRBJ2-3	TRBV24-1	CATSWTGDPRSTQYF
TRBJ2-5	TRBV6-5	CASSHGGSGETQYF